This passage covers 26 T cell receptor beta chains from one sample sequenced in a study of cytomegalovirus exposure and HLA in healthy donors listed by TCRdb under 2017. Libraries were constructed by the immunoSEQ multiplex PCR assay. What TCRdb holds here is the immuneACCESS table cut down to in-frame rearrangements. Part of the clones is not present; checked against another copy, under half of the missing clones reflect an unresolved V gene, and the others are unexplained. Within this sample are 70,000 or so clones, with 85% to 95% of them counted one time only. The top ten clones comprise roughly 1% of the sample. Material: PBMCs. These TCRs come from a woman under 30 in good health and CMV-seronegative.

The chain carries TRBV2 and TRBJ1-2, with a tentative D call TRBD1 (5 bases). The CDR3 spans 13 residues. The V gene's germline CDR1 is SNHLY and CDR2 FYNNEI. Trimming removed 3 bases at V and 1 base at J, with 6 bases between. The CDR3 nucleotides are TGTGCCAGCAGTGACCAGGGTAACTATGGCTACACCTTC. It specifies CASSDQGNYGYTF.

The rearrangement links TRBV7-9 to TRBJ2-2; D may be TRBD1 (7 bases). This CDR3 has 15 amino acids. Trimming cost V 6 bases and J 3 bases, with 14 bases left between them. Looked up from germline, CDR1 is SEHNR and CDR2 is FQNEAQ (reference sequence). In DNA form, the CDR3 reads TGTGCCAGCAGAATCCAGGGGGAGGACACCGGGGAGCTGTTTTTT. Translated: CASRIQGEDTGELFF.

This chain connects TRBV27 to TRBJ1-1; D uncertain. V was clipped by 6 bases and J by 6 bases, with 14 bases between them. CDR1 and CDR2 (germline): MNHEY, SMNVEV (reference sequence). This CDR3 comprises 13 residues. The CDR3 DNA follows: TGTGCCAGCAGCCTCGAGGAGGGAGCTGAAGCTTTCTTT. This gives the protein CASSLEEGAEAFF.

Written as DNA, the CDR3 is TGTGCCAGCAGCTTAGTACCGAGCGGGGAAAAACTGTTTTTT. This encodes CASSLVPSGEKLFF. The V and J genes are TRBV7-9 and TRBJ1-4, with D unclear. The CDR3 contains 14 residues. Germline V gene sequence: CDR1 SEHNR, CDR2 FQNEAQ (reference sequence). The V end lost 1 base, the J end lost 8 bases, and 11 bases lay between the germline ends.

This sequence joins TRBV4-1 and TRBJ2-7, with D perhaps TRBD1 (5 bases). The CDR3 is made up of 14 amino acids. CDR1 MGHRA and CDR2 YSYEKL come from the germline V gene. V lost 4 bases and J lost 2, with 12 bases in between. In nucleotides, the CDR3 is TGCGCCAGCAGCCCGGCGGTGGGGCCCTACGAGCAGTACTTC. Its protein product is CASSPAVGPYEQYF.

The chain carries TRBV5-6 and TRBJ2-1; TRBD1 matches at 8 bases. The CDR3 runs to 15 residues. Per germline, CDR1 SGHDT and CDR2 YYEEEE. With 4 bases clipped from V and 0 bases from J, the junction kept 3 bases outside the gene matches. The CDR3 DNA follows: TGTGCCAGCAGCCGACAGGGGCGCTCCTACAATGAGCAGTTCTTC. Amino acids: CASSRQGRSYNEQFF. Using reference TRBV5-6 and TRBJ2-1 for the parts outside the CDR3, the full variable domain is DAGVTQSPTHLIKTRGQQVTLRCSPKSGHDTVSWYQQALGQGPQFIFQYYEEEERQRGNFPDRFSGHQFPNYSSELNVNALLLGDSALYLCASSRQGRSYNEQFFGPGTRLTVL.

The chain is built from TRBV2 and TRBJ2-7; 11 nucleotides agree with TRBD1. The J segment lost 3 bases and the V segment lost 5 bases, leaving 3 bases of the junction unmatched. The CDR3 extends over 14 amino acids. Germline assignment: CDR1 SNHLY and CDR2 FYNNEI. Here the CDR3 DNA reads TGTGCCAGCAGTTGGGACAGGGGGGTCTACGAGCAGTACTTC. Amino acids: CASSWDRGVYEQYF.

J is TRBJ1-5 and V is TRBV2; weak D call: TRBD1 (5 bases). CDR3 length: 13 residues. V gave up 6 bases and J gave up 2 bases, with 8 bases separating them. Per germline, CDR1 SNHLY and CDR2 FYNNEI. DNA of the CDR3: TGTGCCAGCAGGGGGCCGGGCAATCAGCCCCAGCATTTT. Translation gives CASRGPGNQPQHF.

The genes are TRBV7-3 and TRBJ2-2, with TRBD2 identical over 13 bases. This CDR3 spans 15 amino acids. Trimming at V came to 6 bases and at J to 7 bases, leaving 5 bases not matched to a gene. Germline V gene sequence: CDR1 SGHTA, CDR2 FQGTGA. DNA for the CDR3: TGTGCCAGCAGACGGACTAGCGGGAGTGGCGGGGAGCTGTTTTTT. Amino acid sequence: CASRRTSGSGGELFF.

The chain couples TRBV18 to TRBJ1-2; D is perhaps TRBD1 (6 bases). V was shortened by 0 bases and J by 4 bases, with 12 bases between the two germline ends. The CDR3 contains 15 residues. Germline V gene sequence: CDR1 KGHSH, CDR2 LQKENI. The CDR3 loop is CASSPPNREPYGYTF. In DNA form, the CDR3 reads TGTGCCAGCTCACCACCGAACAGGGAGCCCTATGGCTACACCTTC.

The chain has TRBV18 and TRBJ2-7, with D possibly being TRBD1 (5 bases). This CDR3 spans 16 amino acids. Germline CDR1 and CDR2: KGHSH and LQKENI. The V gene lost 2 bases and the J gene lost 3 bases, with 17 bases spanning the gap. CDR3 nucleotides: TGTGCCAGCTCACCAGACAGAACCTCTTCAAACTACGAGCAGTACTTC. Amino acids: CASSPDRTSSNYEQYF.

The chain links TRBV25-1 to TRBJ1-1; TRBD1 is a possible D gene (5 bases). CDR1 MGHDK and CDR2 SYGVNS come from the germline V gene. The CDR3 has 12 amino acids. The ends were cut back, 8 bases at V and 5 bases at J, with 12 bases in the middle. CDR3 coding DNA: TGTGCCAGCTCGCAGGGAGGGACTGAAGCTTTCTTT. This gives the protein CASSQGGTEAFF.

The chain has TRBV6-1 and TRBJ2-1, with D uncertain. The CDR3 extends over 10 amino acids. V lost 6 bases and J lost 12, with 9 bases in between. Germline V gene data show CDR1 as MNHNS and CDR2 as SASEGT. The CDR3 region is CASRAQRQFF. The CDR3 DNA reads TGTGCCAGCAGGGCCCAACGGCAGTTCTTC.

This chain links TRBV9 with TRBJ1-2, with 8 bases matching TRBD1. The junction had 9 bases not matched to a gene; V was cut back by 4 bases and J by 4 bases. Germline CDR1 reads SGDLS; CDR2 reads YYNGEE. CDR3 length equals 15 residues. CDR3 nucleotide sequence: TGTGCCAGCAGCCTCTCCAGGGGGCCGGTCTATGGCTACACCTTC. It codes for CASSLSRGPVYGYTF.

The J gene is TRBJ2-1, the V gene TRBV7-8; 14 positions agree with TRBD2. Germline trimming cut 6 bases from V and 8 bases from J; bases unmatched to any gene: 6. Germline CDR1 and CDR2: SGHVS and FQNEAQ. The CDR3 consists of 15 residues. The CDR3 nucleotides read TGTGCCAGCAGGCGTGGGACTAGCGGGAGTTATGAGCAGTTCTTC. Translated: CASRRGTSGSYEQFF.

The rearrangement joins TRBV18 to TRBJ2-7; 9 positions agree with TRBD1. This CDR3 contains 15 residues. From germline, CDR1 is KGHSH and CDR2 LQKENI. Trimming cost V 7 bases and J 6 bases; bases outside gene matches: 13. The CDR3 DNA follows: TGTGCCAGCTTCAGGGACAGGGAGGGGCTTGGCGAGCAGTACTTC. Protein product: CASFRDREGLGEQYF.

The chain is built from TRBV6-1 and TRBJ1-4, with unresolved D. Germline lookup yields CDR1 MNHNS and CDR2 SASEGT. There are 14 residues in the CDR3. The germline V and J ends were trimmed by 2 bases and 8 bases, with 12 bases remaining between them. The CDR3 DNA reads as TGTGCCAGCAGTGAACCGGGAAATGGCGAAAAACTGTTTTTT. It codes for CASSEPGNGEKLFF.

The CDR3 loop is CASSLGSWDEQFF. The CDR3 coding sequence is TGCGCCAGCAGCTTAGGGAGTTGGGATGAGCAGTTCTTC. The V and J genes are TRBV5-1 and TRBJ2-1; a possible D gene is TRBD2 (5 bases). Germline V gives CDR1 SGHRS, CDR2 YFSETQ. The CDR3 loop spans 13 amino acids. V lost 2 bases and J lost 8, with 11 bases in between. The full variable domain, with the rest looked up from reference TRBV5-1 and TRBJ2-1, is KAGVTQTPRYLIKTRGQQVTLSCSPISGHRSVSWYQQTPGQGLQFLFEYFSETQRNKGNFPGRFSGRQFSNSRSEMNVSTLELGDSALYLCASSLGSWDEQFFGPGTRLTVL.

The chain recombines TRBV11-1 with TRBJ1-4; maybe TRBD1 (5 bases). V gave up 1 base and J gave up 6 bases, with 9 bases separating them. The CDR3 length is 14 residues. Germline V gene data show CDR1 as SGHAT and CDR2 as FQDESV (reference sequence). Here the CDR3 DNA reads TGTGCCAGCAGCTTAGGACAGCGCTATGAAAAACTGTTTTTT. Protein product: CASSLGQRYEKLFF. The full variable domain, with the rest looked up from reference TRBV11-1 and TRBJ1-4, is EAEVAQSPRYKITEKSQAVAFWCDPISGHATLYWYRQILGQGPELLVQFQDESVVDDSQLPKDRFSAERLKGVDSTLKIQPAELGDSAMYLCASSLGQRYEKLFFGSGTQLSVL.

Here the CDR3 DNA reads TGTGCCAGCAGCCCCGGGACAGGGGAATCACCCCTCCACTTT. This encodes CASSPGTGESPLHF. This chain joins TRBV5-4 and TRBJ1-6; 10 bases line up with TRBD1. The CDR3 runs to 14 residues. The V gene end was trimmed by 4 bases and the J gene end by 10 bases; junction bases not matched to a gene: 5. Germline V gives CDR1 SGHNT, CDR2 YYREEE (reference sequence).

The rearrangement uses TRBV7-2 and TRBJ1-1, with 9 bases fitting TRBD1. The CDR3 covers 14 residues. V lost 5 bases, J lost 5 bases, and 6 bases stayed unmatched. Germline loops: CDR1 SGHTA, CDR2 FQGNSA. CDR3 coding DNA: TGTGCCAGCAGCAGGGGACAGGGAATAACTGAAGCTTTCTTT. This encodes CASSRGQGITEAFF.

This clone showed up just once. V is TRBV4-2 and J is TRBJ2-7; possibly TRBD2 for D (5 bases). CDR3 length: 13 amino acids. Germline assignment: CDR1 LGHNA and CDR2 YNFKEQ. V lost 4 bases, J lost 4 bases, and 11 bases lay in between. This chain's CDR3 is CASSPGLEYEQYF. For the CDR3, the DNA is TGTGCCAGCAGCCCCGGACTCGAATACGAGCAGTACTTC.

The chain has TRBV7-2 and TRBJ1-2; D remains ambiguous. Germline V lookup: CDR1 SGHTA, CDR2 FQGNSA. The CDR3 spans 12 residues. V was clipped by 1 base and J by 8 bases, with 8 bases between them. In DNA, the CDR3 is TGTGCCAGCAGCTTAGGATGGGAGGGCTACACCTTC. Its protein product is CASSLGWEGYTF.

The chain uses TRBV27 and TRBJ1-5, with D tentatively TRBD1 (6 bases). The CDR3 runs to 13 residues. Between the trimmed V and J ends, which lost 3 bases and 4 bases, there was a span of 7 bases. CDR1 and CDR2 (germline): MNHEY, SMNVEV (reference sequence). The CDR3 is CASSFRGNQPQHF. In DNA, the CDR3 is TGTGCCAGCAGTTTCAGGGGAAATCAGCCCCAGCATTTT.

V and J are TRBV11-2 and TRBJ2-3; D remains unclear. This CDR3 is 11 amino acids long. Trimming took 5 bases from V and 6 from J, leaving 6 bases between them. Germline CDR1 reads SGHAT; CDR2 reads FQNNGV. In nucleotides, the CDR3 is TGTGCCAGCAGCGGAGCGGATACGCAGTATTTT. Its translation: CASSGADTQYF.

V gene TRBV6-5 combines with J gene TRBJ1-3; D remains unclear. Between the trimmed V and J ends, which lost 0 bases and 0 bases, there was a span of 9 bases. The CDR3 extends over 16 amino acids. Germline-derived CDR1 and CDR2 are MNHEY and SVGAGI. Written as DNA, the CDR3 is TGTGCCAGCAGTTACTCGATGGCCCACTCTGGAAACACCATATATTTT. Its translation is CASSYSMAHSGNTIYF.